These 2 T cell receptor beta chains came from one sample sequenced in a study of blood T cells in healthy people across ages. Primers used in a second PCR of about 6 to 11 cycles were a sample-barcoded 5' primer and a J-beta primer mix. TCRdb re-called the 5' RACE reads through MiXCR, storing one row per CDR3 protein. The data show about 1.4 million distinct CDR3 sequences, approximately 59% seen once. What was sequenced was blood. Receptors originate from a man between 18 and 35 years old in good health.

V is TRBV12-3 or TRBV12-4 and J is TRBJ2-7; weak D call: TRBD1 (5 bases). Trimming pared 8 bases from V and 2 bases from J, leaving 16 bases between. CDR3 length: 14 residues. DNA for the CDR3: TGTGCCAGCGGCAGGTGGACATACCCCTACGAGCAGTACTTC. Translation gives CASGRWTYPYEQYF.

V and J are TRBV5-1 and TRBJ2-3; D is ambiguous. The CDR3 length is 15 residues. The ends were cut back, 2 bases at V and 0 bases at J, with 10 bases in the middle. CDR1 is SGHRS and CDR2 is YFSETQ in the germline V gene. Written as DNA, the CDR3 is TGCGCCAGCAGCTTATCTCAGGAAAGCACAGATACGCAGTATTTT. As protein: CASSLSQESTDTQYF.